Given below is one T cell receptor beta chain in context. The data stem from a study of blood T cell repertoires in COVID-19. Study-wide context: Sites in the United States, Italy and Spain provided acute and convalescent COVID-19 samples. Nucleic acid was either cDNA or gDNA, and it came from T cells, B-cell-depleted T cells, or PBMCs.

Per the original data handling: Quantification of nucleated cells was approximated via reference gene primer amplification. Some clones are missing from TCRdb's copy, which holds only in-frame ones; the method was immunoSEQ multiplex PCR. V and J calls and clone size are those listed in that table; D and trimming were worked out from the DNA. The sample contains under 30,000 clones, about 80% of which appear only once. V was cut by 1 base and J by 3 bases, with 16 bases left in between. Germline assignment: CDR1 LGHDT and CDR2 YNNKEL (reference sequence). The CDR3 totals 17 residues. This clonotype originated in a human donor in a cohort sampled during active COVID-19. The sequenced material came from peripheral blood. V and J are TRBV3-1 (or the pseudogene TRBV3-2) and TRBJ1-5; D might be TRBD1 (6 bases). CDR3 region: CASSQGGHDYPNQPQHF. Here the CDR3 DNA reads TGTGCCAGCAGCCAAGGGGGACACGACTATCCCAATCAGCCCCAGCATTTT.